These 17 T cell receptor beta chains were all obtained from the same sample, sequenced in a study of Graves' ophthalmopathy and Graves' hyperthyroidism. The authors amplified TCR beta CDR3 regions, and they did so from RNA transcripts for repertoire sequencing. The authors performed first-round RT-PCR with HTBI primers and then a second-round multiplex PCR. In TCRdb, the multiplex PCR reads were re-called with MiXCR into one record per CDR3 protein. The data show around 1,200,000 distinct CDR3 sequences, less than 45% seen once. Sequenced material: peripheral blood or thyroid tissue (not recorded which). The receptors were gathered from an adult man with Graves' hyperthyroidism.

This clonotype was picked up many times. The chain links TRBV9 to TRBJ1-5; D is undetermined. Germline V lookup: CDR1 SGDLS, CDR2 YYNGEE. Trimming stripped 0 bases from V and 9 bases from J, with 7 bases between. This CDR3 spans 12 amino acids. Written as DNA, the CDR3 is TGTGCCAGCAGCGTAGCTGGCGGGCCCCAGCATTTT. Translating gives CASSVAGGPQHF.

The CDR3 DNA sequence: TGCGCCAGCAGCCCGACGGGACAGGGCTGGAATACTGAAGCTTTCTTT. Its protein is CASSPTGQGWNTEAFF. V is TRBV4-1 and J is TRBJ1-1; 9 positions match TRBD1. The germline V gene has CDR1 MGHRA and CDR2 YSYEKL. The CDR3 is made up of 16 amino acids. V lost 4 bases, J lost 5 bases, and 11 bases stayed unmatched.

This clonotype came up many times. The chain employs TRBV7-9 and TRBJ2-5; D not certain. Germline V gene lookup returns CDR1 SEHNR and CDR2 FQNEAQ (reference sequence). The V gene lost 4 bases and the J gene lost 2 bases, with 8 bases spanning the gap. This CDR3 has 13 amino acids. CDR3 region: CASSSVRQETQYF. CDR3 DNA: TGTGCCAGCAGCTCCGTAAGGCAAGAGACCCAGTACTTC.

This clonotype was seen repeatedly, ten times or more. The rearrangement links TRBV7-2 to TRBJ2-5; 8 bases are a match to TRBD1. Germline-derived CDR1 and CDR2 are SGHTA and FQGNSA. V lost 5 bases, J lost 5 bases, and 7 bases stayed unmatched. The CDR3 loop spans 14 amino acids. The CDR3 loop is CASSARTGTETQYF. CDR3 nucleotide sequence: TGTGCCAGCAGCGCAAGGACAGGGACGGAGACCCAGTACTTC.

As for this clonotype: A much larger clone is a single base away; this may be a read error. CDR3 sequence reads: CASCDRDRPTYEQYF. In nucleotides, the CDR3 is TGTGCCAGTTGTGACCGGGACAGGCCGACCTACGAGCAGTACTTC. The rearrangement uses TRBV19 and TRBJ2-7; 8 bases are a match to TRBD1. V gave up 8 bases and J gave up 2 bases; unmatched junction bases: 11. This CDR3 comprises 15 residues. Germline values: CDR1 LNHDA, CDR2 SQIVND (reference sequence).

The chain uses TRBV29-1 and TRBJ1-2; weak D call: TRBD1 (5 bases). The CDR3 is made up of 11 amino acids. V was trimmed by 3 bases and J by 8 bases, leaving 10 bases between them. The germline CDR1 and CDR2 sequences are SQVTM and ANQGSEA. In DNA form, the CDR3 reads TGCAGCGTTGACGAGGGGAGGGGCTACACCTTC. It is translated as CSVDEGRGYTF.

This clonotype was seen many times. The chain uses TRBV15 and TRBJ2-7; 7 bases map to TRBD2. This CDR3 is 14 amino acids long. Germline CDR1 and CDR2: LNHNV and YYDKDF (reference sequence). The J segment lost 3 bases and the V segment lost 5 bases, leaving 7 bases of the junction unmatched. The CDR3 sequence: CATSGGSPNYEQYF. The CDR3 bases are TGTGCCACCAGCGGCGGGAGTCCGAACTACGAGCAGTACTTC.

This clonotype was observed a single time. J is TRBJ1-6 and V is TRBV7-2, with TRBD1 as a possible D gene (5 bases). The ends were cut back, 5 bases at V and 8 bases at J, with 22 bases in the middle. The CDR3 is made up of 17 amino acids. Germline V gene data show CDR1 as SGHTA and CDR2 as FQGNSA. CDR3 amino acids: CASSPPGTLSRDSPLHF. The CDR3 DNA is TGTGCCAGCAGCCCCCCCGGGACTCTTTCTCGTGATTCACCCCTCCACTTT.

At least ten counts were recorded for this clonotype. The J gene is TRBJ2-2, the V gene TRBV10-3; 8 bases map to TRBD2. The CDR3 contains 13 residues. V shed 9 bases and J 1 base; nucleotides not matched to a gene: 1. The germline CDR1 and CDR2 sequences are ENHRY and SYGVKD. CDR3 sequence: CAISGENTGELFF. The CDR3 DNA is TGTGCCATTAGCGGGGAGAACACCGGGGAGCTGTTTTTT.

This clonotype was picked up many times. The chain is built from TRBV19 and TRBJ2-2, with unresolved D. This CDR3 contains 14 residues. V was pared by 7 bases and J by 5 bases, with 14 bases between. Germline CDR1 LNHDA, CDR2 SQIVND (reference sequence). CDR3 coding DNA: TGTGCCAGTACCTCGGGTTGGGTAACCGGGGAGCTGTTTTTT. It is translated as CASTSGWVTGELFF.

This clonotype was counted at least ten times. The chain uses TRBV24-1 and TRBJ2-5; no clear D. Trimming took 4 bases from V and 2 from J, leaving 7 bases between them. Germline V gene data show CDR1 as KGHDR and CDR2 as SFDVKD. This CDR3 is built from 13 residues. CDR3 sequence: CATSDIVQETQYF. CDR3 nucleotides: TGTGCCACCAGTGACATCGTACAAGAGACCCAGTACTTC.

The CDR3 reads CAISHGTAYEQYF. The CDR3 nucleotides read TGTGCCATCAGCCACGGGACGGCGTACGAGCAGTACTTC. The chain joins TRBV10-3 to TRBJ2-7; either TRBD1 or TRBD2 may fit D (5 bases each). V was shortened by 6 bases and J by 4 bases, with 13 bases between the two germline ends. The germline V gene encodes CDR1 ENHRY and CDR2 SYGVKD. CDR3 size: 13 residues.

This clonotype was found many times. This chain joins TRBV25-1 and TRBJ2-2, with D unresolved. Looked up from germline, CDR1 is MGHDK and CDR2 is SYGVNS. V was clipped by 2 bases and J by 6 bases, with 10 bases between them. This CDR3 is 14 amino acids long. This chain's CDR3 is CASSEMATPGELFF. CDR3 DNA: TGTGCCAGCAGTGAAATGGCAACCCCCGGGGAGCTGTTTTTT.

V is TRBV12-3 or TRBV12-4 and J is TRBJ1-6; D is ambiguous. This CDR3 has 12 residues. Deletions cut 5 bases from V and 8 bases from J, with 7 bases between. CDR3 sequence: CASSPGHSPLHF. For the CDR3, the DNA is TGTGCCAGCAGTCCCGGGCATTCACCCCTCCACTTT.

This clonotype was recorded a few times. This chain links TRBV30 with TRBJ2-7, with D perhaps being TRBD1 or TRBD2 (5 bases each). V was trimmed by 2 bases and J by 7 bases, leaving 15 bases between them. Germline V lookup: CDR1 GTSNPN, CDR2 SVGIG (reference sequence). This CDR3 comprises 13 residues. The CDR3 sequence: CAWSRGARLEQYF. The CDR3 DNA reads as TGTGCCTGGAGTCGAGGGGCACGGTTGGAGCAGTACTTC.

A single count supports this clonotype. The chain links TRBV28 to TRBJ1-4; no definite D call. V was trimmed by 5 bases and J by 8 bases, leaving 15 bases between them. CDR1 is MDHEN and CDR2 is SYDVKM in the germline V gene. The CDR3 has 14 amino acids. CDR3 DNA: TGTGCCAGCAGTACCGGGCGGTATGGGGAAAAACTGTTTTTT. Translation gives CASSTGRYGEKLFF.

The chain couples TRBV27 to TRBJ1-1, with a possible D match to TRBD1 (6 bases). This CDR3 comprises 15 residues. The V end was cut by 3 bases, the J end by 8 bases, with 19 bases between. CDR1 is MNHEY and CDR2 is SMNVEV in the germline V gene (reference sequence). The CDR3 DNA sequence: TGTGCCAGCAGTTTTACTGTGACAGGATCCTTCGAAGCTTTCTTT. Its protein is CASSFTVTGSFEAFF.